This T cell receptor (beta chain) derives from a study of PD-1 blockade in classical Hodgkin lymphoma. Overall study context: The study gave patients nivolumab 3 mg/kg intravenously every 2 weeks.

Losses at the gene ends were 4 bases for V and 5 bases for J; bases not matched to a gene: 11. The CDR3 totals 15 residues. Germline V lookup: CDR1 SGHDT, CDR2 YYEEEE. Assay used: immunoSEQ multiplex PCR; TCRdb lists only in-frame clones, some missing. Among 17,000 or so clones listed, 82% were seen once. Every single patient, without exception, relapsed after autologous stem cell transplantation, and brentuximab vedotin exposure varied. Complete response, partial response or progressive disease made up the best responses. The specimen was peripheral blood mononuclear cells (PBMCs), collected before the second cycle of nivolumab. The V and J genes are TRBV5-6 and TRBJ1-2, with 7 bases that match TRBD1. The TCR originated in a human donor with classical Hodgkin lymphoma. The CDR3 reads CASSPGRGTAYGYTF. The CDR3 coding sequence is TGTGCCAGCAGCCCCGGACGCGGGACAGCATATGGCTACACCTTC.